This TCR beta chain originates from a study of blood T cell repertoires in COVID-19. Germline loops: CDR1 LGHDT, CDR2 YNNKEL (reference sequence). Trimming took off 4 bases at V and 1 base at J, with 13 bases between the two ends. The CDR3 has 15 residues. The data were produced by immunoSEQ multiplex PCR, yet TCRdb's version contains in-frame clones alone and is incomplete. The top ten hold 0.8% to 0.9% of the sample, which has roughly 500,000 clones, roughly 87% seen once. The rearrangement joins TRBV3-1 (or the pseudogene TRBV3-2) to TRBJ1-1; no clear D. This TCR came from a man aged 18 to 29 with COVID-19, enrolled during active disease. Sequences were obtained from peripheral blood. Here the CDR3 reads CASSRRPFGNTEAFF. The CDR3 region has the DNA TGTGCCAGCAGCCGGAGGCCTTTCGGGAACACTGAAGCTTTCTTT.